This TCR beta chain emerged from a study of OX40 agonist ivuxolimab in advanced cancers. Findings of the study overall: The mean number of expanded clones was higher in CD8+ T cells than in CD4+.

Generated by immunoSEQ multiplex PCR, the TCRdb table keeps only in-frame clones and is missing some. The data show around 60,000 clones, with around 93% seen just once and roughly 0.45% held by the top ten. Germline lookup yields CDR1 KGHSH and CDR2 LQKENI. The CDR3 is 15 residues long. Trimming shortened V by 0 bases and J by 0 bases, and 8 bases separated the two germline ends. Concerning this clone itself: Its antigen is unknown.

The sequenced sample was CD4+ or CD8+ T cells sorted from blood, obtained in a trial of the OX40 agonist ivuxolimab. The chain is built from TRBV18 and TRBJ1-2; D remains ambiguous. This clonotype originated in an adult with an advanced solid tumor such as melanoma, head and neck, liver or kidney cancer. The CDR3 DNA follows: TGTGCCAGCTCACCACCAGTACTAGCTAACTATGGCTACACCTTC. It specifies CASSPPVLANYGYTF.